This T cell receptor (beta chain) originates from a study of T cell responses to AZD1222 COVID-19 vaccine. The germline V and J ends were trimmed by 2 bases and 7 bases, with 14 bases remaining between them. This CDR3 spans 14 amino acids. CDR1 is MNHEY and CDR2 is SVGEGT in the germline V gene. Study-wide results and caveats: The CD4 TCRs associated with vaccination extended across spike and predominated at 160-218 and 743-854.

Remarks on this clone: What it binds is not known.

Here immunoSEQ multiplex PCR was the method, and the copy in TCRdb shows in-frame clones only, minus some. This table holds roughly 130,000 clones, 88% found once. This material consisted of peripheral blood, taken on day 0 of AZD1222 vaccination. The sequence was obtained from an adult in good health. The chain uses TRBV6-2 or TRBV6-3 and TRBJ1-2; possible D gene TRBD1, 5 bases. The CDR3: CASSYAVRGSGYTF. CDR3 nucleotides: TGTGCCAGCAGTTACGCGGTGCGGGGGAGTGGCTACACCTTC.